This T cell receptor (beta chain) was documented in a study of T cells after posttransplantation cyclophosphamide. Study-wide results and limits: Blood and skin or GI T cell repertoires showed limited TRB overlap. Donor CD8+ memory clones often dominated recipient blood repertoires at later times. Recipient CMV seropositivity and CMV reactivation strongly tracked TRB clonality.

Method: immunoSEQ multiplex PCR; TCRdb's copy keeps in-frame clones and lacks some. The sample consists of about 16,000 clones, 92% of them appearing once. Regarding this clone: Its specificity is unknown.

Treatment was busulfan-fludarabine conditioning, a marrow graft, and cyclophosphamide on days +3 and +4. Germline V CDR1 and CDR2: SGHVS, FNYEAQ. V lost 0 bases to trimming and J lost 2 bases; unmatched junction nucleotides: 19. The CDR3 totals 20 residues. The gene calls are TRBV7-6 and TRBJ2-7; 7 bases match TRBD1. The material sequenced was CD4+ T cells sorted from blood, taken after allogeneic stem cell transplant with posttransplant cyclophosphamide. This sequence was found in a male patient aged 55 to 70 who received an allogeneic stem cell transplant from a related donor and was CMV-positive. A share of the T cells may be of graft donor origin. The DNA of the CDR3 is TGTGCCAGCAGCTTAGCTCAGAGACAGGGTCTCATCAAATATCCCTACGAGCAGTACTTC. Translation: CASSLAQRQGLIKYPYEQYF.